Listed here are 31 T cell receptor beta chains from one sample, sequenced in a study of T cell responses to AZD1222 COVID-19 vaccine. Data came from immunoSEQ multiplex PCR; TCRdb stores just in-frame clones and leaves some out. The repertoire has roughly 120,000 clones, over 75% of them found once; the top ten carry 6.5% to 9%. Material: peripheral blood, obtained on day 0 of AZD1222 vaccination. Receptor source: an adult in good health.

CDR3 in DNA: TGTGCCAGCAGGGACTCTCGGGGTCCCAGGGAAAAACTGTTTTTT. Residues: CASRDSRGPREKLFF. V gene TRBV6-5 combines with J gene TRBJ1-4, with D uncertain. The CDR3 has 15 residues. Germline loops: CDR1 MNHEY, CDR2 SVGAGI. Trimming took 6 bases from V and 8 from J, leaving 19 bases between them.

The chain recombines TRBV7-7 with TRBJ2-2, with D maybe TRBD1 (6 bases). V was shortened by 4 bases and J by 6 bases, with 15 bases between the two germline ends. The CDR3 extends over 15 amino acids. Germline CDR1 is SSHAT and CDR2 is FNYEAQ (reference sequence). The DNA for the CDR3 is TGTGCCAGCAGCTCCCGACAGGTTGGGGCCGGGGAGCTGTTTTTT. This gives the protein CASSSRQVGAGELFF. The full variable domain, completed using reference TRBV7-7 and TRBJ2-2, is GAGVSQSPRYKVTKRGQDVTLRCDPISSHATLYWYQQALGQGPEFLTYFNYEAQPDKSGLPSDRFSAERPEGSISTLTIQRTEQRDSAMYRCASSSRQVGAGELFFGEGSRLTVL.

The V gene is TRBV7-2, the J gene TRBJ1-1, with TRBD1 as a possible D gene (6 bases). Germline CDR1 and CDR2: SGHTA and FQGNSA. Trimming removed 5 bases from V and 3 bases from J, with 16 bases in between. The CDR3 sequence is 15 residues long. The CDR3 coding sequence is TGTGCCAGCAGCGCGGACGGACAGACACACACTGAAGCTTTCTTT. Translation: CASSADGQTHTEAFF.

The chain's CDR3 is CASSDVASYNSPLHF. CDR3 nucleotide sequence: TGTGCCAGCAGTGACGTAGCCTCCTATAATTCACCCCTCCACTTT. The chain uses TRBV6-1 and TRBJ1-6; D unresolved. CDR3 size: 15 residues. Germline V gene lookup returns CDR1 MNHNS and CDR2 SASEGT. Trimming cost V 3 bases and J 0 bases, with 6 bases left between them.

The rearrangement links TRBV14 to TRBJ2-6; 8 nucleotides match TRBD1. V gave up 4 bases and J gave up 2 bases; unmatched junction bases: 1. The CDR3 runs to 15 residues. CDR1 is SGHDN and CDR2 is FVKESK in the germline V gene. The CDR3 here is CASSPTGAGANVLTF. Here the CDR3 DNA reads TGTGCCAGCAGCCCGACAGGGGCTGGGGCCAACGTCCTGACTTTC. Full variable domain (rest looked up from reference TRBV14 and TRBJ2-6): EAGVTQFPSHSVIEKGQTVTLRCDPISGHDNLYWYRRVMGKEIKFLLHFVKESKQDESGMPNNRFLAERTGGTYSTLKVQPAELEDSGVYFCASSPTGAGANVLTFGAGSRLTVL.

The CDR3 is CASSEGYSPLHF. DNA for the CDR3: TGTGCCAGCAGTGAGGGGTATTCACCCCTCCACTTT. This chain uses TRBV6-1 with TRBJ1-6, with D unclear. Germline V gives CDR1 MNHNS, CDR2 SASEGT. Trimming cost V 3 bases and J 8 bases, with 5 bases left between them. This CDR3 has 12 amino acids.

The chain is built from TRBV30 and TRBJ2-7; tentatively, D is TRBD1 (5 bases). The CDR3 loop spans 14 amino acids. The V gene's germline CDR1 is GTSNPN and CDR2 SVGIG (reference sequence). Deletions cut 0 bases from V and 7 bases from J, with 16 bases between. CDR3 sequence reads: CAWSVGAGIREQYF. In DNA form, the CDR3 reads TGTGCCTGGAGTGTTGGGGCAGGGATAAGGGAGCAGTACTTC.

The rearrangement uses TRBV7-9 and TRBJ1-5; D possibly corresponds to TRBD1 (6 bases). The germline V gene has CDR1 SEHNR and CDR2 FQNEAQ (reference sequence). This CDR3 has 13 amino acids. The V gene lost 5 bases and the J gene lost 4 bases, with 9 bases spanning the gap. The DNA for the CDR3 is TGTGCCAGCAGCCGGACAGTTAATCAGCCCCAGCATTTT. It translates to CASSRTVNQPQHF. Combining the CDR3 with reference TRBV7-9 and TRBJ1-5 gives the whole variable domain DTGVSQNPRHKITKRGQNVTFRCDPISEHNRLYWYRQTLGQGPEFLTYFQNEAQLEKSRLLSDRFSAERPKGSFSTLEIQRTEQGDSAMYLCASSRTVNQPQHFGDGTRLSIL.

The rearrangement joins TRBV7-9 to TRBJ2-6, with no clear D. V lost 3 bases and J lost 2, with 2 bases in between. The germline gives CDR1 SEHNR, CDR2 FQNEAQ (reference sequence). This CDR3 region has 13 residues. CDR3 sequence: CASSFPGANVLTF. The CDR3 DNA reads as TGTGCCAGCAGCTTCCCTGGGGCCAACGTCCTGACTTTC.

V gene TRBV6-5 combines with J gene TRBJ1-2, with D tentatively TRBD1 (5 bases). V was cut by 6 bases and J by 4 bases, with 18 bases left in between. The CDR3 is made up of 15 amino acids. Germline-derived CDR1 and CDR2 are MNHEY and SVGAGI. The CDR3 loop reads CASRPPWGSIYGYTF. The CDR3 DNA reads as TGTGCCAGCAGACCCCCGTGGGGGTCCATCTATGGCTACACCTTC.

The V and J genes are TRBV6-2 or TRBV6-3 and TRBJ2-3; 7 bases map to TRBD1. From germline, CDR1 is MNHEY and CDR2 SVGEGT. After removal of 6 bases from V and 4 bases from J, the junction contained 13 bases not matched to a gene. This CDR3 spans 16 amino acids. CDR3 residues: CASSLLGTVFPDTQYF. The CDR3 nucleotides are TGTGCCAGCAGCCTCCTTGGGACAGTGTTCCCAGATACGCAGTATTTT.

The V call is TRBV6-4, the J call TRBJ1-4; TRBD1 matches 9 bases. In germline, CDR1 is MRHNA, CDR2 SNTAGT. Losses at the gene ends were 7 bases for V and 5 bases for J; bases not matched to a gene: 2. The CDR3 has 13 amino acids. The CDR3 coding sequence is TGTGCCAGCATCGGGACAGGGAATGAAAAACTGTTTTTT. This codes for CASIGTGNEKLFF.

The CDR3: CATSRDRINQPQHF. The CDR3 DNA reads as TGTGCCACCAGCAGAGACAGGATCAATCAGCCCCAGCATTTT. The rearrangement links TRBV15 to TRBJ1-5, with no clear D. CDR1 and CDR2 from the germline V gene are LNHNV and YYDKDF (reference sequence). The V end was cut by 0 bases, the J end by 3 bases, with 6 bases between. CDR3 size: 14 residues.

The chain links TRBV5-5 to TRBJ2-7; tentatively, D is TRBD2 (6 bases). Per germline, CDR1 SGHKS and CDR2 YYEKEE (reference sequence). V lost 5 bases and J lost 4, with 10 bases in between. The CDR3 contains 12 residues. The CDR3 region is CASSPGGYEQYF. CDR3 nucleotide sequence: TGTGCCAGCAGTCCCGGGGGTTACGAGCAGTACTTC.

The J gene is TRBJ1-1, the V gene TRBV6-5; no firm D call. The CDR3 covers 15 residues. CDR1 is MNHEY, CDR2 SVGAGI, per germline. The V and J ends lost 3 bases and 2 bases respectively, with 13 bases between them. The DNA for the CDR3 is TGTGCCAGCAGTTATCTACCCCCGGACAACACTGAAGCTTTCTTT. It codes for CASSYLPPDNTEAFF.

The chain couples TRBV20-1 to TRBJ1-2; the D is unclear. Germline-derived CDR1 and CDR2 are DFQATT and SNEGSKA (reference sequence). CDR3 size: 11 residues. The ends were cut back, 6 bases at V and 6 bases at J, with 11 bases in the middle. The CDR3 protein is CSAPIGHGYTF. The CDR3, as DNA: TGCAGTGCGCCCATTGGGCATGGCTACACCTTC.

V is TRBV5-1 and J is TRBJ2-7; maybe TRBD2 (6 bases). With 4 bases removed from V and 6 bases from J, the gap between germline ends came to 14 bases. Germline CDR1 reads SGHRS; CDR2 reads YFSETQ. This CDR3 spans 13 amino acids. The CDR3 DNA reads TGCGCCAGCAGCGAGGTTCAGGGAGGCGAGCAGTACTTC. Translating it yields CASSEVQGGEQYF.

This clone occurred once. J is TRBJ2-1 and V is TRBV10-3, with a weak D call TRBD1 (5 bases). V lost 3 bases, J lost 6 bases, and 9 bases lay in between. The CDR3 runs 13 residues. Per the germline V gene, CDR1 is ENHRY and CDR2 is SYGVKD. Here the CDR3 reads CAISETGINEQFF. In nucleotides, the CDR3 is TGTGCCATCAGTGAAACAGGTATCAATGAGCAGTTCTTC.

Of note for this clone: This sample also contains other DNA sequences that code for the same CDR3. The genes are TRBV3-1 (or the pseudogene TRBV3-2) and TRBJ2-7, with 10 bases aligning to TRBD2. V lost 0 bases to trimming and J lost 2 bases; unmatched junction nucleotides: 4. The CDR3 has 16 residues. CDR1 is LGHDT and CDR2 is YNNKEL in the germline V gene (reference sequence). The CDR3: CASSQERLAGAYEQYF. Written as DNA, the CDR3 is TGTGCCAGCAGCCAAGAGAGGCTAGCGGGAGCCTACGAGCAGTACTTC.

This sequence joins TRBV7-8 and TRBJ2-7; TRBD2 is a possible D gene (5 bases). CDR3 size: 14 residues. CDR1 is SGHVS, CDR2 FQNEAQ, per germline. V was pared by 4 bases and J by 0 bases, with 10 bases between. The CDR3 region is CASSYRGPSYEQYF. The DNA of the CDR3 is TGTGCCAGCAGCTATCGAGGGCCCTCCTACGAGCAGTACTTC.

The chain is built from TRBV7-9 and TRBJ2-7, with D hard to call. This CDR3 is built from 15 residues. Germline CDR1 and CDR2: SEHNR and FQNEAQ (reference sequence). Deletions cut 2 bases from V and 2 bases from J, with 13 bases between. Here the CDR3 DNA reads TGTGCCAGCAGCTTAACTTATGACGGCACCTACGAGCAGTACTTC. Its translation: CASSLTYDGTYEQYF.

The rearrangement uses TRBV25-1 and TRBJ1-6, with 7 positions matching TRBD1. This CDR3 contains 14 residues. CDR1 is MGHDK, CDR2 SYGVNS, per germline. With V trimmed by 7 bases and J by 7 bases, 7 bases remained unmatched. The CDR3 DNA sequence: TGTGCCAGCACCGCGGGACAGACAAATTCACCCCTCCACTTT. Its protein is CASTAGQTNSPLHF.

This chain uses TRBV6-6 with TRBJ1-5; weak D call: TRBD1 (5 bases). The ends were cut back, 2 bases at V and 2 bases at J, with 13 bases in the middle. In germline, CDR1 is MNHNY, CDR2 SVGAGI (reference sequence). This CDR3 region has 16 residues. The CDR3 sequence: CASSYVRGKGNQPQHF. CDR3 coding DNA: TGTGCCAGCAGTTACGTCCGGGGGAAGGGCAATCAGCCCCAGCATTTT.

In this sample, this clone turned up a few times. The chain links TRBV4-1 to TRBJ2-7, with 9 bases that match TRBD1. Trimming took 0 bases from V and 6 from J; bases not matched to a gene: 6. The CDR3 has 15 residues. In germline, CDR1 is MGHRA, CDR2 YSYEKL. The chain's CDR3 is CASSQDPTGGSEQYF. The CDR3 nucleotides are TGCGCCAGCAGCCAAGACCCAACAGGGGGCTCCGAGCAGTACTTC.

The chain uses TRBV3-1 (or the pseudogene TRBV3-2) and TRBJ2-4; perhaps TRBD1 as D (6 bases). Looked up from germline, CDR1 is LGHDT and CDR2 is YNNKEL (reference sequence). The CDR3 runs 15 residues. V was pared by 4 bases and J by 10 bases, with 20 bases between. This CDR3 is CASSRPGSGVKIQYF. CDR3 nucleotides: TGTGCCAGCAGCCGACCCGGGTCAGGGGTCAAGATTCAGTACTTC.

The gene calls are TRBV25-1 and TRBJ1-6, with D perhaps matching TRBD1 (6 bases). Germline V gene data show CDR1 as MGHDK and CDR2 as SYGVNS. The V gene lost 10 bases and the J gene lost 5 bases, with 18 bases spanning the gap. The CDR3 loop spans 15 amino acids. The CDR3 loop reads CAKTSGTPNNSPLHF. The CDR3 DNA is TGTGCCAAAACCTCCGGGACACCAAATAATTCACCCCTCCACTTT.

This chain joins TRBV5-5 and TRBJ1-1, with D perhaps TRBD1 (5 bases). The CDR3 length is 16 residues. From germline, CDR1 is SGHKS and CDR2 YYEKEE (reference sequence). V lost 3 bases, J lost 4 bases, and 19 bases lay in between. The CDR3 bases are TGTGCCAGCAGCTCGGGAATTTGGGGGATTGGCACTGAAGCTTTCTTT. Translating it yields CASSSGIWGIGTEAFF.

This clone was recorded once. The chain has TRBV18 and TRBJ1-1, with TRBD1 as a possible D gene (6 bases). Germline V gene lookup returns CDR1 KGHSH and CDR2 LQKENI. The CDR3 runs 12 residues. The V end lost 3 bases, the J end lost 12 bases, and 14 bases lay between the germline ends. In DNA form, the CDR3 reads TGTGCCAGCTCACCGGAGGGGGGGCCCCCTTTCTTT. Amino acid sequence: CASSPEGGPPFF.

The rearrangement joins TRBV12-3 or TRBV12-4 to TRBJ1-3; D gene ambiguous. The CDR3 sequence is 13 residues long. V lost 6 bases, J lost 0 bases, and 6 bases lay in between. CDR3 in amino acids: CASRISSGNTIYF. Here the CDR3 DNA reads TGTGCCAGCAGGATTAGCTCTGGAAACACCATATATTTT.

As DNA, the CDR3 is TGTGCCAGCAGCCAAGTTTCGAGGTGGGACACAACTAATGAAAAACTGTTTTTT. It specifies CASSQVSRWDTTNEKLFF. The chain employs TRBV3-1 (or the pseudogene TRBV3-2) and TRBJ1-4, with TRBD1 as a possible D gene (6 bases). This CDR3 is built from 18 residues. V lost 1 base to trimming and J lost 0 bases, with 15 bases between them. Germline CDR1 and CDR2: LGHDT and YNNKEL (reference sequence).

The V call is TRBV4-1, the J call TRBJ2-7; no clear D gene. CDR1 MGHRA and CDR2 YSYEKL come from the germline V gene. The CDR3 covers 14 residues. V dropped 4 bases and J dropped 3 bases, with 13 bases sitting between them. This CDR3 reads CASSLTPDNYEQYF. DNA for the CDR3: TGCGCCAGCAGCCTGACGCCCGATAACTACGAGCAGTACTTC.